This T cell receptor (beta chain) was sequenced for a study of T cell responses to AZD1222 COVID-19 vaccine. TCRdb's copy holds only in-frame clones and misses some; the assay was immunoSEQ multiplex PCR. The data contain just under 35,000 clones, 85% to 90% of them singletons. This CDR3 spans 15 amino acids. With 0 bases removed from V and 6 bases from J, the gap between germline ends came to 12 bases. Germline lookup yields CDR1 LGHNA and CDR2 YSLEER. The chain recombines TRBV4-3 with TRBJ2-1; perhaps TRBD2 as D (6 bases). This receptor was obtained from an adult in good health. The sample was peripheral blood, taken on day 0 of AZD1222 vaccination. CDR3: CASSQETSSVNEQFF. CDR3 bases: TGCGCCAGCAGCCAAGAGACCTCTAGCGTCAATGAGCAGTTCTTC.